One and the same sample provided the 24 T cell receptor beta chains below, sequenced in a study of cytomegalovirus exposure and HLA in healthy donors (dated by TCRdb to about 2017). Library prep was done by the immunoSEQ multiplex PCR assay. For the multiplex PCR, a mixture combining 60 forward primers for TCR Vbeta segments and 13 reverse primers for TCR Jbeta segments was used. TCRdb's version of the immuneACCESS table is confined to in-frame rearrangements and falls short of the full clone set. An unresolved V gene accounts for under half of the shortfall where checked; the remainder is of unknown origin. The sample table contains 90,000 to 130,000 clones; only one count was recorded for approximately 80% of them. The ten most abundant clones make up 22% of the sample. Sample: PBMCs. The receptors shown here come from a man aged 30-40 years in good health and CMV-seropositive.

CDR3 coding DNA: TGTGCCAGCAGGGAACAGGGACCCGACAATCAGCCCCAGCATTTT. Its protein product is CASREQGPDNQPQHF. This rearrangement joins TRBV28 to TRBJ1-5; D may be TRBD1 (6 bases). Deletions cut 6 bases from V and 3 bases from J, with 15 bases between. The CDR3 spans 15 residues. Germline values: CDR1 MDHEN, CDR2 SYDVKM.

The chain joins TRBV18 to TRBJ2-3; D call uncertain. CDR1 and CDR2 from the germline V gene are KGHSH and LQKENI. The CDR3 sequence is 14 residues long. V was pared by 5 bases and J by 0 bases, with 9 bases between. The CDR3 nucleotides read TGTGCCAGCTCATCGGTACTAAGCACAGATACGCAGTATTTT. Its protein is CASSSVLSTDTQYF.

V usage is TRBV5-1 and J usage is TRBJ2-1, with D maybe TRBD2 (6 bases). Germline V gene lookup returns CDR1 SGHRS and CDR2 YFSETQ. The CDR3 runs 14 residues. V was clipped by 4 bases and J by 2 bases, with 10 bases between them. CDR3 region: CASSIGGPYNEQFF. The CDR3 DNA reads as TGCGCCAGCAGCATAGGAGGGCCCTACAATGAGCAGTTCTTC.

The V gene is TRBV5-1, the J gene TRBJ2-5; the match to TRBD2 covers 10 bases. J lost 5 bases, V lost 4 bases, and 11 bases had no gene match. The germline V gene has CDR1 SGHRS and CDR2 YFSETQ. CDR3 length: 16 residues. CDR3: CASSLPVAGGGETQYF. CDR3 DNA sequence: TGCGCCAGCAGCCTACCGGTAGCGGGAGGTGGGGAGACCCAGTACTTC.

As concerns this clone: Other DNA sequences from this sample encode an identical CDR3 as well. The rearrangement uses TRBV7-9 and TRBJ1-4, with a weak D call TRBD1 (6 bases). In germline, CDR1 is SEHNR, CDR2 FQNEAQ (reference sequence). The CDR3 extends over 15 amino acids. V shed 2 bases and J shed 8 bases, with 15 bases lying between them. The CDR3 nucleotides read TGTGCCAGCAGCTTAAGTCAGGGGAGGGGAGAAAAACTGTTTTTT. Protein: CASSLSQGRGEKLFF. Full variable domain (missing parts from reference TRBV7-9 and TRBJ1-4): DTGVSQNPRHKITKRGQNVTFRCDPISEHNRLYWYRQTLGQGPEFLTYFQNEAQLEKSRLLSDRFSAERPKGSFSTLEIQRTEQGDSAMYLCASSLSQGRGEKLFFGSGTQLSVL.

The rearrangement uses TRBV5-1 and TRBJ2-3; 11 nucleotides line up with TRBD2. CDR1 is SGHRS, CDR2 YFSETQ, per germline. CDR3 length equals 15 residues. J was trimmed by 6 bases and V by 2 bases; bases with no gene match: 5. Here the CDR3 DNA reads TGCGCCAGCAGCTTTAGCGGGGGGGGAGAGGATACGCAGTATTTT. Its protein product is CASSFSGGGEDTQYF.

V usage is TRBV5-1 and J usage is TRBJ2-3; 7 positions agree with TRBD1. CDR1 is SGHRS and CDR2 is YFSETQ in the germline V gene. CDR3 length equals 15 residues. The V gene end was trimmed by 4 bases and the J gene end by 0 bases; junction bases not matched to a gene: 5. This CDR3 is CASSPGQISTDTQYF. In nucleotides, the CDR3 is TGCGCCAGCAGCCCGGGACAGATCAGCACAGATACGCAGTATTTT.

The CDR3 is CASSPLWREEYNEQFF. The CDR3 region has the DNA TGTGCCAGCAGCCCCCTGTGGCGGGAGGAATACAATGAGCAGTTCTTC. The chain couples TRBV7-8 to TRBJ2-1; the match to TRBD2 covers 8 bases. The V and J ends lost 5 bases and 4 bases, in that order; junction bases with no gene match: 10. Germline values: CDR1 SGHVS, CDR2 FQNEAQ. The CDR3 is 16 residues long.

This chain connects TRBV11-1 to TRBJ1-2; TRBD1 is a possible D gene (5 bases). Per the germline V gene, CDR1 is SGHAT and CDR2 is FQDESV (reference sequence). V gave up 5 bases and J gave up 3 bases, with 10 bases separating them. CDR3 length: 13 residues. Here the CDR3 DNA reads TGTGCCAGCAGCCGCTCGACAGACTATGGCTACACCTTC. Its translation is CASSRSTDYGYTF.

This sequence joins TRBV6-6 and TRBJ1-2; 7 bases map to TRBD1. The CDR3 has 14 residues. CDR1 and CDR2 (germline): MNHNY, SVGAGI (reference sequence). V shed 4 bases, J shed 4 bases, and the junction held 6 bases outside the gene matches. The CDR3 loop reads CASSSSGGSYGYTF. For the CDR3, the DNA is TGTGCCAGCAGTTCCTCAGGGGGAAGCTATGGCTACACCTTC.

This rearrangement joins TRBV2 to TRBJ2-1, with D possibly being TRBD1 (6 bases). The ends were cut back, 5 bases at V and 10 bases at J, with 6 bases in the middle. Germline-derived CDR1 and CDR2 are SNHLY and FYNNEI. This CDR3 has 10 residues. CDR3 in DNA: TGTGCCAGCAGTCAGGGGGAGCAGTTCTTC. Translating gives CASSQGEQFF.

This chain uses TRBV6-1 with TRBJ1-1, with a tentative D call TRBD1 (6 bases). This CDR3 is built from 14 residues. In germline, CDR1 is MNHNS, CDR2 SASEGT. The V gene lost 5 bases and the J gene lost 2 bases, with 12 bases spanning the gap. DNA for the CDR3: TGTGCCAGCAGTCAGTTAGGGGGAAACACTGAAGCTTTCTTT. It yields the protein CASSQLGGNTEAFF.

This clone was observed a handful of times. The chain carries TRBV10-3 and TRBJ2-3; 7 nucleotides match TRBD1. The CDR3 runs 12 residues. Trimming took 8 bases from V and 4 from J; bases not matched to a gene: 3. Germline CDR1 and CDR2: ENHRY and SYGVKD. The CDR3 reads CAIRQGADTQYF. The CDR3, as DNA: TGTGCCATCCGGCAGGGGGCAGATACGCAGTATTTT.

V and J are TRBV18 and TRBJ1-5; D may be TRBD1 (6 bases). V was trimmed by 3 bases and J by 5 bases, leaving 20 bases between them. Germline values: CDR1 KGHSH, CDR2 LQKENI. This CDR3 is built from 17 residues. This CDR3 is CASSPTTGQGSYQPQHF. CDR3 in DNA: TGTGCCAGCTCACCGACGACGGGCCAGGGGTCATATCAGCCCCAGCATTTT.

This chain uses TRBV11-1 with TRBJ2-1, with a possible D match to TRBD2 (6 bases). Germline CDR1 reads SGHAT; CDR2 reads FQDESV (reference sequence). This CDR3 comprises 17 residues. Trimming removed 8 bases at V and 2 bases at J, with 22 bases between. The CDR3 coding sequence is TGTGCCAGCTCCCTTCGGATCCGGGAGTGGGCCTACAATGAGCAGTTCTTC. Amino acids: CASSLRIREWAYNEQFF.

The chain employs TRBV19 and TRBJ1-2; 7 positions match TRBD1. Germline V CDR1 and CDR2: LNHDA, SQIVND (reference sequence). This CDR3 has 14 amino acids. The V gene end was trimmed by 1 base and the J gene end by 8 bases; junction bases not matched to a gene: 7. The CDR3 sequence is CASSIAGRGYGYTF. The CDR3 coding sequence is TGTGCCAGTAGTATAGCAGGCAGGGGGTACGGCTACACCTTC.

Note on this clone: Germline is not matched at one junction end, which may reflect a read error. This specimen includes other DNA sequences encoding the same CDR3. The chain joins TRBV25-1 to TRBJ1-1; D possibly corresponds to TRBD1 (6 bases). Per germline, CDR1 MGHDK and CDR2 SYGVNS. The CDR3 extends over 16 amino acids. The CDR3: CASSEYKGTRNTEAFF. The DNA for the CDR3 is TGTGCCAGCAGTGAATATAAGGGGACACGGAACACTGAGGCTTTCTTT. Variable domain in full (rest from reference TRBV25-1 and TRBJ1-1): EADIYQTPRYLVIGTGKKITLECSQTMGHDKMYWYQQDPGMELHLIHYSYGVNSTEKGDLSSESTVSRIRTEHFPLTLESARPSHTSQYLCASSEYKGTRNTEAFFGQGTRLTVV.

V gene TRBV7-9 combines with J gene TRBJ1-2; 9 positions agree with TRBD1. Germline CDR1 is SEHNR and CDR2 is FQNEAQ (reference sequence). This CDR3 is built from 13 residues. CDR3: CATAGDRDYGYTF. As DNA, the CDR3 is TGTGCTACAGCGGGGGACAGGGACTATGGCTACACCTTC. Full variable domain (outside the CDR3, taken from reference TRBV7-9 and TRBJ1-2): DTGVSQNPRHKITKRGQNVTFRCDPISEHNRLYWYRQTLGQGPEFLTYFQNEAQLEKSRLLSDRFSAERPKGSFSTLEIQRTEQGDSAMYLCATAGDRDYGYTFGSGTRLTVV.

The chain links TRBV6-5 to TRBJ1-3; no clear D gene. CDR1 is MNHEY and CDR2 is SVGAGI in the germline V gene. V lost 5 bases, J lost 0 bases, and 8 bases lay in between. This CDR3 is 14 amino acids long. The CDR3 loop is CASSRGNSGNTIYF. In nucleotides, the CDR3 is TGTGCCAGCAGTAGAGGGAACTCTGGAAACACCATATATTTT.

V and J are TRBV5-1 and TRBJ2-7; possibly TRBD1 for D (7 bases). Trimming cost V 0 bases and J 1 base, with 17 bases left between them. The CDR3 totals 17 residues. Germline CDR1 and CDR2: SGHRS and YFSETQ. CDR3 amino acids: CASSLGLMRDRSYEQYV. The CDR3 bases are TGCGCCAGCAGCTTGGGTTTAATGCGGGACAGATCCTACGAGCAGTACGTC.

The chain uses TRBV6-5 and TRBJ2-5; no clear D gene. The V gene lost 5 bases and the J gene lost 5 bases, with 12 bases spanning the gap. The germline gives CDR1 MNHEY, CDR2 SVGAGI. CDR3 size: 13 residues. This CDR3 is CASSTSRWETQYF. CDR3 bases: TGTGCCAGCAGTACTTCCAGGTGGGAGACCCAGTACTTC.

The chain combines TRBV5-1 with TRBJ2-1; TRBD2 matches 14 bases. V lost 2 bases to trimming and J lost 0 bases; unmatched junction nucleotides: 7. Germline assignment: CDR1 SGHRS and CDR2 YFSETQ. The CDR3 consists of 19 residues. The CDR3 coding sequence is TGCGCCAGCAGCTTCGTCCCGGGACTAGCGGGGGCCTCCTACAATGAGCAGTTCTTC. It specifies CASSFVPGLAGASYNEQFF. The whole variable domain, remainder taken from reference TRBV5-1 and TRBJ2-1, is KAGVTQTPRYLIKTRGQQVTLSCSPISGHRSVSWYQQTPGQGLQFLFEYFSETQRNKGNFPGRFSGRQFSNSRSEMNVSTLELGDSALYLCASSFVPGLAGASYNEQFFGPGTRLTVL.

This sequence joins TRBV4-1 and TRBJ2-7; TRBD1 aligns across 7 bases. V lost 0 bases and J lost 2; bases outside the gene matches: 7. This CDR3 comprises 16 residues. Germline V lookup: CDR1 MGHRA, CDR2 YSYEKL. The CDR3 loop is CASSQEHPGTAYEQYF. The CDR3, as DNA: TGCGCCAGCAGCCAAGAACATCCTGGGACAGCCTACGAGCAGTACTTC.

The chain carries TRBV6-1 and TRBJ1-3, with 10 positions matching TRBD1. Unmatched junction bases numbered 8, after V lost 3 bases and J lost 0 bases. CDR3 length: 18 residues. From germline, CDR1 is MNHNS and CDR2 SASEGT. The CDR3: CASSDSPGTGDSGNTIYF. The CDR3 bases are TGTGCCAGCAGTGATTCCCCCGGGACAGGGGACTCTGGAAACACCATATATTTT.